This TCR beta chain was retrieved from a study of Ad26.COV2.S vaccination and SARS-CoV-2 variants. Study-wide background: Of the COV1001 trial arms, the Ad26.COV2.S arm included the donor. Study-wide results and caveats: Individuals receiving vaccine had higher spike-specific TCR breadth than placebo recipients did.

CDR1 is WNHNN, CDR2 SYGVQD, per germline (reference sequence). The J segment lost 7 bases and the V segment lost 4 bases, leaving 4 bases of the junction unmatched. CDR3 length: 14 amino acids. Indicated treatment: some 20 received Ad26.COV2.S at low or high dose, single or two shots; about 5 received placebo; per-sample allocation not given. Material that was analyzed had been drawn on day 63 after the first vaccine or placebo injection. The administered vaccine (an Ad26 vector) expressed Wuhan-strain SARS-CoV-2 spike. To note about this clone: Its specificity is unknown.

TCRdb's table, derived via immunoSEQ multiplex PCR, lists solely in-frame clones and lacks some. The profile shows around 300,000 clones, 80% to 90% of them singletons. V gene TRBV10-1 combines with J gene TRBJ1-4, with TRBD1 matching over 9 bases. The TCR sequence derives from a person between 18 and 60 years old who received the Ad26.COV2.S COVID-19 vaccine or a placebo. Here the sequenced sample was peripheral blood, taken in a trial of Ad26.COV2.S vaccine versus placebo. CDR3 in amino acids: CASSARGQGEKLFF. The DNA for the CDR3 is TGCGCCAGCAGTGCCCGGGGACAGGGTGAAAAACTGTTTTTT.